A single sample gave rise to the 17 T cell receptor beta chains below, sequenced in a study of beta chain features in type 1 diabetes. The investigators reverse transcribed all of the isolated RNA, so they sequenced expressed TCRB transcripts. Data came from immunoSEQ multiplex PCR; TCRdb stores just in-frame clones and leaves some out. The repertoire includes under 250,000 clones, 12% to 15% of them detected once, and 0.026% sits in the top ten. Source material: naive CD4+ T cells from blood. These receptors all stem from a woman between 40 and 50 years old in good health.

The CDR3 coding sequence is TGTGCCAGCAGCCAAACCCAGGTCTACACCGGGGAGCTGTTTTTT. Residues: CASSQTQVYTGELFF. The J gene is TRBJ2-2, the V gene TRBV11-2; D is undetermined. V lost 5 bases to trimming and J lost 3 bases, with 13 bases between them. The germline gives CDR1 SGHAT, CDR2 FQNNGV. The CDR3 length is 15 residues.

The V gene is TRBV6-6, the J gene TRBJ1-1; 8 positions agree with TRBD1. The CDR3 spans 14 residues. Germline CDR1 and CDR2: MNHNY and SVGAGI (reference sequence). J lost 7 bases, V lost 7 bases, and 11 bases had no gene match. DNA for the CDR3: TGTGCCAGCACCGCGCAGGGGGCAGGCTATGAAGCTTTCTTT. Translated, it gives CASTAQGAGYEAFF.

The chain employs TRBV5-6 and TRBJ2-4; tentative D call: TRBD1 (5 bases). The CDR3 consists of 18 residues. Trimming took 5 bases from V and 0 from J, leaving 21 bases between them. Germline CDR1 SGHDT, CDR2 YYEEEE. CDR3 region: CASRPDTQGNLAKNIQYF. The CDR3 bases are TGTGCCAGCAGACCCGACACTCAGGGAAACCTAGCCAAAAACATTCAGTACTTC.

This clone was seen a few times. This rearrangement joins TRBV6-5 to TRBJ2-2; a possible D gene is TRBD1 (6 bases). CDR3 length: 14 residues. Germline values: CDR1 MNHEY, CDR2 SVGAGI. V was trimmed by 0 bases and J by 8 bases, leaving 10 bases between them. CDR3 in DNA: TGTGCCAGCAGTTACTCCGACAGGCTAGGGGAGCTGTTTTTT. Its translation: CASSYSDRLGELFF.

This sequence joins TRBV7-2 and TRBJ2-5; the D is unclear. This CDR3 has 15 amino acids. Germline lookup yields CDR1 SGHTA and CDR2 FQGNSA. Trimming left V 0 bases short and J 0 bases short, with 8 bases between. This chain's CDR3 is CASSLANGDQETQYF. Written as DNA, the CDR3 is TGTGCCAGCAGCTTAGCGAACGGAGACCAAGAGACCCAGTACTTC. Complete variable domain (other parts from reference TRBV7-2 and TRBJ2-5): GAGVSQSPSNKVTEKGKDVELRCDPISGHTALYWYRQSLGQGLEFLIYFQGNSAPDKSGLPSDRFSAERTGGSVSTLTIQRTQQEDSAVYLCASSLANGDQETQYFGPGTRLLVL.

The chain recombines TRBV6-6 with TRBJ2-2, with 11 bases matching TRBD2. Germline CDR1 MNHNY, CDR2 SVGAGI (reference sequence). The length of the CDR3 is 16 residues. V trimming: 6 bases; J trimming: 0 bases; junction bases outside the gene matches: 3. The CDR3 nucleotides are TGTGCCAGCAGCAGACTAGCGGGGCCGAACACCGGGGAGCTGTTTTTT. Its protein is CASSRLAGPNTGELFF.

This clone was detected only a few times. The chain uses TRBV6-5 and TRBJ2-5; D possibly corresponds to TRBD1 (6 bases). V dropped 4 bases and J dropped 5 bases, with 20 bases sitting between them. Germline lookup yields CDR1 MNHEY and CDR2 SVGAGI. This CDR3 has 16 amino acids. CDR3 coding DNA: TGTGCCAGCAGTTCCCCACAGGGCATTCGGATCGAGACCCAGTACTTC. Protein sequence: CASSSPQGIRIETQYF.

The chain employs TRBV7-8 and TRBJ2-3; D not certain. The V and J ends lost 3 bases and 0 bases respectively, with 7 bases between them. The CDR3 has 14 residues. Germline V gene sequence: CDR1 SGHVS, CDR2 FQNEAQ. DNA for the CDR3: TGTGCCAGCAGCTTGGCGGTTAGCACAGATACGCAGTATTTT. As protein: CASSLAVSTDTQYF.

V and J are TRBV4-3 and TRBJ2-7; TRBD1 matches at 11 bases. This CDR3 comprises 15 residues. CDR1 and CDR2 (germline): LGHNA, YSLEER. The ends lost 0 bases at V and 6 bases at J; junction bases unmatched: 4. CDR3 loop: CASSQEGTGGREQYF. CDR3 nucleotide sequence: TGCGCCAGCAGCCAAGAAGGGACAGGGGGTCGCGAGCAGTACTTC.

This clone was observed a few times. The chain is built from TRBV7-2 and TRBJ1-2; no definite D call. Looked up from germline, CDR1 is SGHTA and CDR2 is FQGNSA. The length of the CDR3 is 13 residues. V lost 5 bases and J lost 6, with 13 bases in between. CDR3 residues: CASSIDQVNGYTF. CDR3 nucleotides: TGTGCCAGCAGCATAGACCAGGTCAATGGCTACACCTTC.

This clone showed up just a few times. The V call is TRBV7-9, the J call TRBJ2-1; TRBD2 agrees at 11 bases. The V gene end was trimmed by 0 bases and the J gene end by 7 bases; junction bases not matched to a gene: 14. In germline, CDR1 is SEHNR, CDR2 FQNEAQ (reference sequence). The CDR3 runs to 19 residues. In nucleotides, the CDR3 is TGTGCCAGCAGCTTAGCTATCACCGGGACTAGCGGAAACCTAAATGAGCAGTTCTTC. Protein product: CASSLAITGTSGNLNEQFF.

The chain is built from TRBV4-1 and TRBJ1-5; 9 positions agree with TRBD1. The CDR3 is made up of 16 amino acids. CDR1 is MGHRA, CDR2 YSYEKL, per germline. J was trimmed by 6 bases and V by 1 base; bases with no gene match: 7. CDR3 residues: CASSQVPQGAVQPQHF. The CDR3 DNA follows: TGCGCCAGCAGCCAAGTACCACAGGGGGCGGTTCAGCCCCAGCATTTT.

This chain connects TRBV9 to TRBJ1-1, with unresolved D. V lost 7 bases and J 3 bases, leaving 13 bases between the germline ends. The CDR3 contains 13 residues. From germline, CDR1 is SGDLS and CDR2 YYNGEE. Here the CDR3 DNA reads TGTGCCAGCGCGACCTCGAGGGACACTGAAGCTTTCTTT. Translated, it gives CASATSRDTEAFF.

The rearrangement joins TRBV27 to TRBJ2-5, with 10 bases fitting TRBD2. The V and J ends lost 4 bases and 1 base, in that order; junction bases with no gene match: 9. Germline CDR1 reads MNHEY; CDR2 reads SMNVEV (reference sequence). The CDR3 has 17 amino acids. The CDR3 nucleotides read TGTGCCAGCAGTTCGTCCGGGACTAGCGCCGTCCAAGAGACCCAGTACTTC. It encodes CASSSSGTSAVQETQYF.

V gene TRBV11-2 combines with J gene TRBJ2-7, with 7 bases matching TRBD2. J gave up 2 bases and V 5 bases, and 9 bases lay outside the gene matches. From germline, CDR1 is SGHAT and CDR2 FQNNGV. The CDR3 runs to 15 residues. This chain's CDR3 is CASSRGPRGAYEQYF. In nucleotides, the CDR3 is TGTGCCAGCAGCCGCGGACCCCGGGGGGCCTACGAGCAGTACTTC.

This clone was found a few times. The chain links TRBV18 to TRBJ2-1, with 7 bases fitting TRBD1. The V segment lost 8 bases and the J segment 4 bases; nucleotides outside the gene matches: 8. This CDR3 contains 14 residues. Germline V gene lookup returns CDR1 KGHSH and CDR2 LQKENI. The CDR3 coding sequence is TGTGCCAGCGGTCAGGACAGGCAGTACAATGAGCAGTTCTTC. Its translation: CASGQDRQYNEQFF.

This clone has more than one count but fewer than ten. J is TRBJ2-7 and V is TRBV7-2; D may be TRBD2 (6 bases). V was clipped by 1 base and J by 0 bases, with 10 bases between them. The CDR3 spans 15 residues. Germline assignment: CDR1 SGHTA and CDR2 FQGNSA. Written as DNA, the CDR3 is TGTGCCAGCAGCTTAGTCGGGGGATCCTCCTACGAGCAGTACTTC. It codes for CASSLVGGSSYEQYF.